This is a list of T cell receptor beta chains from one sample in a study of neurological immune-mediated disorders. TCRdb independently ran MiXCR on the 5' RACE reads; one entry per CDR3 protein. The table lists about 59,000 distinct CDR3 sequences, around 3.5% of them singletons. Sequencing was done on a sample of PBMCs. All receptors derive from a woman aged 25-40 years with multiple sclerosis. The CDR3 runs from the conserved cysteine through the conserved F or W. Fields, in order: J gene, V gene, CDR3 protein.

J gene: TRBJ2-5
V gene: TRBV29-1
CDR3 protein: CSVAGGPETQYF

J gene: TRBJ1-1
V gene: TRBV6-1
CDR3 protein: CASSEGRLGGMNTEAFF

J gene: TRBJ2-7
V gene: TRBV5-1
CDR3 protein: CASSVAGVSHEQYF

J gene: TRBJ1-1
V gene: TRBV29-1
CDR3 protein: CSAERGGGTEAFF

J gene: TRBJ2-1
V gene: TRBV7-7
CDR3 protein: CASSLGGGTYNEQFF

J gene: TRBJ2-2
V gene: TRBV20-1
CDR3 protein: CSARDGGINTGELFF

J gene: TRBJ2-2
V gene: TRBV7-3
CDR3 protein: CASKPGTRNTGELFF

J gene: TRBJ1-5
V gene: TRBV21-1
CDR3 protein: CASSPRLGLHNQPQHF

J gene: TRBJ1-4
V gene: TRBV29-1
CDR3 protein: CSVEGPFKEKLFF

J gene: TRBJ2-1
V gene: TRBV12-3/TRBV12-4
CDR3 protein: CASTIRSGMDNEQFF

J gene: TRBJ1-4
V gene: TRBV20-1
CDR3 protein: CSARDQKMGGLFF

J gene: TRBJ2-7
V gene: TRBV5-5
CDR3 protein: CASSLERSSYEQYF

J gene: TRBJ2-6
V gene: TRBV12-3/TRBV12-4
CDR3 protein: CASSLGAAANSGANVLTF

J gene: TRBJ1-3
V gene: TRBV9
CDR3 protein: CASSPAGLVIGNTIYF

J gene: TRBJ2-5
V gene: TRBV7-2
CDR3 protein: CASSFIAAGQETQYF

J gene: TRBJ2-6
V gene: TRBV7-2
CDR3 protein: CASSSKGGANVLTF

J gene: TRBJ2-3
V gene: TRBV20-1
CDR3 protein: CSAGLLATRGDTQYF

J gene: TRBJ2-5
V gene: TRBV5-1
CDR3 protein: CASSSSATQYF

J gene: TRBJ2-1
V gene: TRBV7-3
CDR3 protein: CASSPQGIASNEQFF

J gene: TRBJ2-1
V gene: TRBV28
CDR3 protein: CASSYQLEDEQFF

J gene: TRBJ2-2
V gene: TRBV7-2
CDR3 protein: CASTRGGATGELFF

J gene: TRBJ1-3
V gene: TRBV6-5
CDR3 protein: CASSKDRASGNTIYF